This TCR beta chain was sequenced in a study of Ad26.COV2.S vaccination and SARS-CoV-2 variants (dated by TCRdb to the early 2020s). Describing the broader study: Vaccine-arm donors were drawn from COV1001, a multicentre, randomized, double-blind, placebo-controlled phase I-IIa trial of Ad26.COV2.S in healthy adults. Ad26.COV2.S was administered intramuscularly at 5 x 10^10 or 1 x 10^11 viral particles, either as a single shot or as two shots given 56 days apart. TCRbeta repertoire sequencing served as the tool for gauging how specific and how broad the SARS-CoV-2-reactive T cell receptors were following Ad26.COV2.S vaccination. A total of 32 samples were included in the TCR-sequenced set, comprising around 19 Ad26.COV2.S vaccine recipients, 5 placebo recipients and 8 SARS-CoV-2 convalescent individuals. Trial participants were randomized into five groups of five: low-dose or high-dose Ad26.COV2.S given once or twice, or placebo on both occasions. Throughout the experiments and outcome assessment, investigators stayed blinded to trial group allocation. Broad study findings and their caveats: The study was not powered for comparison of responses between vaccine doses or regimens. Higher spike-specific TCR breadth was observed in Ad26.COV2.S recipients than in placebo recipients (P = 0.0014). After vaccination, spike-specific CD8+ and CD4+ T cell responses were reported to show substantial breadth. It was noted by the authors that total T cell responses may have been underestimated by the TCR breadth and depth analyses. Non-spike TCR breadth was comparable between vaccine and placebo recipients, consistent with the vaccine containing only spike.

Reading the label with the study, this specimen's treatment or condition is: some 20 received Ad26.COV2.S at low or high dose, single or two shots; several received placebo; per-sample allocation not given. Repertoires of vaccine and placebo recipients were sequenced from samples collected on day 63 after the first injection. Cohort 1b enrolled 25 adults aged 18-55 years at a single site in Boston, USA, between 29 July and 7 August 2020. As a vaccine, Ad26.COV2.S was a replication-incompetent adenovirus type 26 vector that expressed a prefusion-stabilized SARS-CoV-2 spike protein derived from the original Wuhan strain. V and J are truncated by 5 bases and 2 bases respectively, leaving an intervening sequence of 9 bases. Taken from the germline V gene, the CDR1 and CDR2 loops are SQVTM and ANQGSEA. From cysteine to phenylalanine, the CDR3 is 12 amino acids long. Of all the DNA, just the CDR3 is kept, 36 bases in frame from base 1.

As concerns this clone: Its antigen is still unknown. Base qualities are missing; no much larger clone stands one base away.

The immunoSEQ Assay was used to sequence TCRbeta CDR3 regions. After extraction, genomic DNA underwent amplification by bias-controlled multiplex PCR, followed by high-throughput sequencing. For the original study's pipeline: To quantify the absolute abundance of every unique TCRbeta CDR3 region, sequences were collapsed and filtered. T cell fraction was estimated by normalizing TCRbeta template counts to usable DNA, which was measured by amplifying reference genes present in all nucleated cells. Repertoire TCRs were annotated as SARS-CoV-2-specific when V gene, CDR3 amino acid sequence and J gene were exactly matched to a known reactive TCR set. The reference SARS-CoV-2 TCR set was derived from MIRA and filtered for enrichment in COVID-19-positive ImmuneCODE repertoires, a step that removed public or cross-reactive TCRs. Based on the MIRA antigens, annotated TCRs were further analysed at the level of specific ORF or position within ORF. Breadth was defined as annotated unique rearrangements over total unique productive rearrangements; depth was the summed frequency of those rearrangements. TCR breadth was compared between groups using two-sided Wilcoxon rank-sum tests. Imported from immuneACCESS, the table was reduced by TCRdb to in-frame sequences with V and J called. These copies leave out some clones; in studies compared against another copy, an unresolved V gene accounts for under half, and the cause of the remainder is not known. Clonal size and the V and J genes are those of that table, whereas D and trimming came from the DNA. The sample table shows under 500,000 clones, and around 92% are seen once. The ten top clones hold under 2% of the sample.

The starting material was peripheral blood, obtained in a trial of Ad26.COV2.S vaccine versus placebo. This clonotype originated in a person between 18 and 65 years old who received the Ad26.COV2.S COVID-19 vaccine or a placebo. The V and J genes are TRBV29-1 and TRBJ1-2; the D gene is perhaps TRBD1, on 6 matching bases. The CDR3 reads as follows: CSVSGTNYGYTF. The DNA is TGCAGCGTTTCCGGGACAAACTATGGCTACACCTTC. Extended through the reference TRBV29-1 and TRBJ1-2 proteins, this CDR3 yields the full variable domain: SAVISQKPSRDICQRGTSLTIQCQVDSQVTMMFWYRQQPGQSLTLIATANQGSEATYESGFVIDKFPISRPNLTFSTLTVSNMSPEDSSIYLCSVSGTNYGYTFGSGTRLTVV.